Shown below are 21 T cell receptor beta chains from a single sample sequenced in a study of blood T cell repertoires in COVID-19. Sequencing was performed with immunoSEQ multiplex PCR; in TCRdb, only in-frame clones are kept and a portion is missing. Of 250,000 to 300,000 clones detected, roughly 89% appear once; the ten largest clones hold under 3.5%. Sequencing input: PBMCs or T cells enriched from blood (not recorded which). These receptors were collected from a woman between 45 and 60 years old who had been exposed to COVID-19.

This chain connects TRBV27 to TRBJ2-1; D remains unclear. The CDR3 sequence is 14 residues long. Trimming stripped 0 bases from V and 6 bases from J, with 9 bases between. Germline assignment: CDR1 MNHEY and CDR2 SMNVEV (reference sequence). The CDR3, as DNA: TGTGCCAGCAGTTTATCGTTACAGAGCAATGAGCAGTTCTTC. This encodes CASSLSLQSNEQFF.

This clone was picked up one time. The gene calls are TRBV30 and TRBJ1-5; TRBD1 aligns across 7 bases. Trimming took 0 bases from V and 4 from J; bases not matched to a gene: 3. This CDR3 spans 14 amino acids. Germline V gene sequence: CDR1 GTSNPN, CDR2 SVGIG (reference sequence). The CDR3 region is CAWSVTGSNQPQHF. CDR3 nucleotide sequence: TGTGCCTGGAGTGTGACAGGGAGTAATCAGCCCCAGCATTTT.

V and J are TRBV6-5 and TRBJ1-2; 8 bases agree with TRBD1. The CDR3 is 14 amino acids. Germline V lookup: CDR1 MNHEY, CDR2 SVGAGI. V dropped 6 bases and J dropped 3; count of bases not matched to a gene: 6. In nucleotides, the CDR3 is TGTGCCAGCAGGACACAGGGGGTTGACTATGGCTACACCTTC. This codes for CASRTQGVDYGYTF.

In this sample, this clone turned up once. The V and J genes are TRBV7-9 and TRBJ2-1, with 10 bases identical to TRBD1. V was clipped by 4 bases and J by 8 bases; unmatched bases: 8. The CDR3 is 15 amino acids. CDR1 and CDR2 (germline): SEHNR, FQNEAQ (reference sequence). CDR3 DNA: TGTGCCAGCAGCTATGAGACAGGGGGCTTCCATGAGCAGTTCTTC. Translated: CASSYETGGFHEQFF.

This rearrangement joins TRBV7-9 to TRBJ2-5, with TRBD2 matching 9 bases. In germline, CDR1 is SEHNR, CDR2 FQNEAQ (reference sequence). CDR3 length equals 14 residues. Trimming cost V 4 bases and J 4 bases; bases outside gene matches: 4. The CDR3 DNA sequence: TGTGCCAGCAGCTCGGCGGGGGGGGCAGAGACCCAGTACTTC. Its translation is CASSSAGGAETQYF.

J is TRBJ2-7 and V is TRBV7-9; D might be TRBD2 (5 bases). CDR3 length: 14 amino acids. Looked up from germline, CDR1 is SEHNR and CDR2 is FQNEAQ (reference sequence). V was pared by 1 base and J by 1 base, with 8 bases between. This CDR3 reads CASSLGGASYEQYF. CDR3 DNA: TGTGCCAGCAGCTTAGGGGGAGCGTCCTACGAGCAGTACTTC.

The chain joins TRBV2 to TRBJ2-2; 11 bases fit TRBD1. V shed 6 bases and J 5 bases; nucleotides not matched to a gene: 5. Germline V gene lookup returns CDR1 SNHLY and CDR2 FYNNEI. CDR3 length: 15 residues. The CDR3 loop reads CASSGQGAWTGELFF. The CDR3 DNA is TGTGCCAGCAGCGGACAGGGGGCTTGGACCGGGGAGCTGTTTTTT.

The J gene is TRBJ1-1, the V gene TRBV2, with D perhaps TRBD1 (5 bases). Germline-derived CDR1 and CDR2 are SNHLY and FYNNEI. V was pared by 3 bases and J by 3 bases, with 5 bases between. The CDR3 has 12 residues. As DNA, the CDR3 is TGTGCCAGCAGTGACAGGGACACTGAAGCTTTCTTT. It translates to CASSDRDTEAFF.

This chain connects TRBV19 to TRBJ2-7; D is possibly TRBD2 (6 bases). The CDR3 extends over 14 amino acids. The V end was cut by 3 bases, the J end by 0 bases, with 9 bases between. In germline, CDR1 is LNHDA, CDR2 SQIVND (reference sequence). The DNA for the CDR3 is TGTGCCAGTAGTATCCCGGGGGACTCCTACGAGCAGTACTTC. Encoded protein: CASSIPGDSYEQYF.

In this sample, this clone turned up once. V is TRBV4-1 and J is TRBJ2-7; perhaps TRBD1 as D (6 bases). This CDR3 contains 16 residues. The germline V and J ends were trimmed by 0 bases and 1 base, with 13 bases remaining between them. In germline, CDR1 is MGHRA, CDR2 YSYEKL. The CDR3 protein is CASSQEGGQLSYEQYF. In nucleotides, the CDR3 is TGCGCCAGCAGCCAAGAAGGTGGACAGTTATCCTACGAGCAGTACTTC.

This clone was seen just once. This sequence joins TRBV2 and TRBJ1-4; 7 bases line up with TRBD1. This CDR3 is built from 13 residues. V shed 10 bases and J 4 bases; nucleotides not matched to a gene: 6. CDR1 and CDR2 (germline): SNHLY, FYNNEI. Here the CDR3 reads CAIRDSYNEKLFF. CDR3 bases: TGTGCCATCAGGGACAGCTATAATGAAAAACTGTTTTTT. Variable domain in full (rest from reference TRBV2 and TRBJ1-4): EPEVTQTPSHQVTQMGQEVILRCVPISNHLYFYWYRQILGQKVEFLVSFYNNEISEKSEIFDDQFSVERPDGSNFTLKIRSTKLEDSAMYFCAIRDSYNEKLFFGSGTQLSVL.

CDR3 residues: CASSIKDRGGEKLFF. In nucleotides, the CDR3 is TGCGCCAGCAGCATCAAGGACAGGGGAGGTGAAAAACTGTTTTTT. The chain combines TRBV4-1 with TRBJ1-4; 9 positions agree with TRBD1. The V and J ends lost 5 bases and 7 bases, in that order; junction bases with no gene match: 8. Germline assignment: CDR1 MGHRA and CDR2 YSYEKL. The CDR3 has 15 amino acids.

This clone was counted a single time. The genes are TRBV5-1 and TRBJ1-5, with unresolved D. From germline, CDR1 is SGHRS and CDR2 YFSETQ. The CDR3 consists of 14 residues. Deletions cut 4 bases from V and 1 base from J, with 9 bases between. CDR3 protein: CASSPGGSNQPQHF. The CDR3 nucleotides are TGCGCCAGCAGCCCGGGTGGAAGCAATCAGCCCCAGCATTTT.

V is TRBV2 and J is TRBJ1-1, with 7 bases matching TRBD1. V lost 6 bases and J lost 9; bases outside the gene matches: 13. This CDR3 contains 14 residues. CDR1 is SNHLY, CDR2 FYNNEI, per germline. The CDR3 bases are TGTGCCAGCAGACAAGGACAGGCCAACGGTCAAGCTTTCTTT. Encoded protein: CASRQGQANGQAFF.

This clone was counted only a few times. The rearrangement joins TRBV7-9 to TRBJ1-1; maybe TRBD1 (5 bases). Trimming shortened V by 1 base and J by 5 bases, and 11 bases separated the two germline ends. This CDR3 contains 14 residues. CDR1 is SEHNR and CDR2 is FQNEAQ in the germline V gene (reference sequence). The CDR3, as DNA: TGTGCCAGCAGCTTAGTGCAGGGTGGGACTGAAGCTTTCTTT. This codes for CASSLVQGGTEAFF.

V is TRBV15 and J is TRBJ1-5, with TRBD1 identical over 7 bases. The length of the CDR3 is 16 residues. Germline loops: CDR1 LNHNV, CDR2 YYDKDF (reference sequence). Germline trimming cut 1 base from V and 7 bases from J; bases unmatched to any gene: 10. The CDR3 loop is CATSRGEGGAGQPQHF. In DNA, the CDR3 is TGTGCCACCAGCAGAGGAGAAGGGGGCGCGGGACAGCCCCAGCATTTT.

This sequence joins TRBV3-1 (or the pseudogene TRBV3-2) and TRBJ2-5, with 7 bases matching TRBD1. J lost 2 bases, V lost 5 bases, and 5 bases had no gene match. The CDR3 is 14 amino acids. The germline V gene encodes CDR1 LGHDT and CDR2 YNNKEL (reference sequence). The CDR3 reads CASSSGQYQETQYF. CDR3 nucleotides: TGTGCCAGCAGCTCGGGACAGTATCAAGAGACCCAGTACTTC.

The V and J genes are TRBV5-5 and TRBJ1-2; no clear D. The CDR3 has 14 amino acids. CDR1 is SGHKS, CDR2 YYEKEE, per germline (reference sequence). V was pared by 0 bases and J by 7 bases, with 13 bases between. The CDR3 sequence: CASSLAGGSGGYTF. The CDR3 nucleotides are TGTGCCAGCAGCTTGGCTGGCGGGAGCGGTGGCTACACCTTC.

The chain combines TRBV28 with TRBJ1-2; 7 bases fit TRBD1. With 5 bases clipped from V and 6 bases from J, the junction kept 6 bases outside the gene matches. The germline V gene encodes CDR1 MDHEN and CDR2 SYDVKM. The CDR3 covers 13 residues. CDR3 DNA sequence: TGTGCCAGCAGTCAAAGGGACAGCGATGGCTACACCTTC. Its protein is CASSQRDSDGYTF.

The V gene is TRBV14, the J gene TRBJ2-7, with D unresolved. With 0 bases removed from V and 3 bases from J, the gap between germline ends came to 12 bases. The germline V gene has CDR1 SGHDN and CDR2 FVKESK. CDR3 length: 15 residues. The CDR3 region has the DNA TGTGCCAGCAGCCAAGATCTGGGCAGCTACTACGAGCAGTACTTC. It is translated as CASSQDLGSYYEQYF.

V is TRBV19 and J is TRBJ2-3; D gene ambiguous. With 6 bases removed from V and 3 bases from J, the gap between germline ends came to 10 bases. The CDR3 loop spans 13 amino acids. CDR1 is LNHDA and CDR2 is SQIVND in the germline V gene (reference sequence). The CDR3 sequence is CASSRIATDTQYF. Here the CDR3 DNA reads TGTGCCAGTAGCCGGATAGCTACAGATACGCAGTATTTT.